This T cell receptor beta chain was retrieved from a study of vaccination effects on CD4 cells after COVID-19. Study details: Before sequencing took place, the ViraFEST assay used viral peptide pools to expand antigen-specific CD4+ T cells.

Sequencing used immunoSEQ multiplex PCR; TCRdb keeps in-frame clones, though not all of them. Of tens of thousands of clones listed, 68% are singletons. Looked up from germline, CDR1 is ENHRY and CDR2 is SYGVKD. The CDR3 runs to 18 residues. J was trimmed by 0 bases and V by 2 bases; bases with no gene match: 9. On this clone: Its antigen remains unidentified.

Culture lasted approximately 10 days before CD4+ T cell isolation. This TCR was recovered from a human donor who received a COVID-19 vaccine. The sample here was CD4+ T cells from PBMCs cultured without peptide, taken before COVID-19 vaccination. The chain is built from TRBV10-3 and TRBJ2-3; TRBD1 aligns across 9 bases. This CDR3 reads CAISETTGTGSSTDTQYF. In DNA, the CDR3 is TGTGCCATCAGTGAGACAACCGGGACAGGGTCTAGCACAGATACGCAGTATTTT.